These T cell receptor beta chains were read from a single sample in a study of T cells in Graves' hyperthyroidism and ophthalmopathy. TCRdb processed the multiplex PCR reads anew with MiXCR; each CDR3 protein has one entry. The sample yields hundreds of thousands of distinct CDR3 sequences, 35% to 55% seen once. Sequencing was done on a sample of peripheral blood or thyroid tissue (not recorded which). The source is a woman aged 18-35 years with Graves' hyperthyroidism. Both conserved end residues are part of each CDR3. D genes are given only for firm matches. Rows may omit the clone size; those that give it use once, few, many or a size class.

cdr3_nt cdr3_aa clone_size v_call cdr3_length j_call d_call
TGTGCCAGCAGCTTTGAACCGTTTAATGAAAAACTGTTTTTT CASSFEPFNEKLFF NA TRBV7-2 14 TRBJ1-4 NA
TGTGCCAGCAGCCAGGGCCATGAGCAGTTCTTC CASSQGHEQFF NA TRBV7-3 11 TRBJ2-1 NA
TGTGCCAGCAGCCTCCGGGACGGTGGAAACACCATATATTTT CASSLRDGGNTIYF many TRBV7-9 14 TRBJ1-3 NA
TGTGCCGTTGCAGGGTACGAAAAACTGTTTTTT CAVAGYEKLFF NA TRBV19 11 TRBJ1-4 NA
TGTGCCAGTAGAGGGGGTTGGAGCTCTGGAAACACCATATATTTT CASRGGWSSGNTIYF NA TRBV25-1 15 TRBJ1-3 NA
TGTGCCAGCAGCCAAGATGAAGTGGGGGGCGCGGGGGAGACCCAGTACTTC CASSQDEVGGAGETQYF few TRBV7-9 17 TRBJ2-5 NA
TGTGCCAGCAGCTTAGTAGCCTCCGACTTGCGTCAAGAGACCCAGTACTTC CASSLVASDLRQETQYF NA TRBV7-2 17 TRBJ2-5 NA
TGTGCCACCAGCAGAGCCGCCGGGTCCGGTCAGCCCCAGCATTTT CATSRAAGSGQPQHF NA TRBV15 15 TRBJ1-5 NA
TGTGCCAGCAGCTCCCGCAGACTAGCGGATACTTACCAAGAGACCCAGTACTTC CASSSRRLADTYQETQYF few TRBV7-8 18 TRBJ2-5 TRBD2
TGCGCCAGCAGCCAAGGCCTAGCTAGGACCGGGGAGCTGTTTTTT CASSQGLARTGELFF once TRBV4-3 15 TRBJ2-2 NA
TGCAGCCCAGACCTGACGGGGGAGGGGTCTGAAGCTTTCTTT CSPDLTGEGSEAFF few TRBV29-1 14 TRBJ1-1 NA
TGTGCCGGCAGTTACTCGAGACAGGGAGGTGAGAACACTGAAGCTTTCTTT CAGSYSRQGGENTEAFF NA TRBV12-3/TRBV12-4 17 TRBJ1-1 TRBD1
TGTGCCAGCAGGGACGGGACAGGGGAAGAGACCCAGTACTTC CASRDGTGEETQYF NA TRBV10-2 14 TRBJ2-5 TRBD1
TGTGCCAGCAGCTTAGGGGAGGCCGAGCAGTACTTC CASSLGEAEQYF NA TRBV7-9 12 TRBJ2-7 NA
TGTGCCAGCAGCCAAGTCTGGCGGGACGAGCAGTACTTC CASSQVWRDEQYF NA TRBV14 13 TRBJ2-7 NA
TGCAGTGCTATAACAGGGACTAGCGGGACGGAGACCCAGTACTTC CSAITGTSGTETQYF few TRBV20-1 15 TRBJ2-5 TRBD2
TGTGCCAGCTCACCATCCAGCACAGACAATCAGCCCCAGCATTTT CASSPSSTDNQPQHF few TRBV11-2 15 TRBJ1-5 NA
TGTGCCAGTCCAGGGGATACTGAAGCTTTCTTT CASPGDTEAFF many TRBV19 11 TRBJ1-1 NA
TGTGCCACCAGCGGAACATTGGGCTATGGCTACACCTTC CATSGTLGYGYTF many TRBV15 13 TRBJ1-2 NA
TGCGCCAGCAGCGATCCGGGACAGGGGGGCGGCTACACCTTC CASSDPGQGGGYTF NA TRBV5-1 14 TRBJ1-2 TRBD1
TGTGCCAGCAGTTGGGTAGCGGGAGAAACGTACGAGCAGTACTTC CASSWVAGETYEQYF many TRBV10-3 15 TRBJ2-7 TRBD2
TGCGCCAGCAGCCAAGATTCTAAACAGCCCCAGCATTTT CASSQDSKQPQHF NA TRBV7-2 13 TRBJ1-5 NA
TGTGCACATTCCCCGGCAGACGGCGGCTATGGCTACACCTTC CAHSPADGGYGYTF NA TRBV25-1 14 TRBJ1-2 NA